The clone carrying this T cell receptor (beta chain) was observed a handful of times. This entry comes from a study of beta chain features in type 1 diabetes. The CDR3 is 17 amino acids. V gave up 4 bases and J gave up 1 base, with 17 bases separating them. Germline V lookup: CDR1 LGHNA, CDR2 YSLEER. As every portion of the isolated RNA was reverse transcribed, the sequencing read expressed TCRB transcripts. The average read count of naive, central memory and regulatory T cell samples was about 3.57 million. The data were produced by immunoSEQ multiplex PCR, yet TCRdb's version contains in-frame clones alone and is incomplete. The table records 350,000 or so clones, around 20% of them present only once.

The TCR was taken from a woman aged 18-30 years in good health. The chain couples TRBV4-3 to TRBJ2-1; D might be TRBD2 (6 bases). The source material was naive CD4+ T cells from blood. This CDR3 reads CASSRLIGGASYNEQFF. The CDR3 DNA is TGCGCCAGCAGCCGACTCATTGGAGGGGCTTCCTACAATGAGCAGTTCTTC.